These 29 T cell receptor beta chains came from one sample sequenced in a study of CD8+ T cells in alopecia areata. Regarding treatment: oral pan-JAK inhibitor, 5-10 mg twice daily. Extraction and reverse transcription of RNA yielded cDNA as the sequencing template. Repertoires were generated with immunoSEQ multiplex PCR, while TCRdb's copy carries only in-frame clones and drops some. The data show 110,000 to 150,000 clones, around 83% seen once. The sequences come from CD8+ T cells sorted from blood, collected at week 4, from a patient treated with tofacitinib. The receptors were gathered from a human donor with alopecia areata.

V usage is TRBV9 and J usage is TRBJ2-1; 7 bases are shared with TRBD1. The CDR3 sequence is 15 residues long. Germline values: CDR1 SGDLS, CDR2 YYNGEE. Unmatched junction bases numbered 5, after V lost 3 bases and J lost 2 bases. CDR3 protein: CASSADREPYNEQFF. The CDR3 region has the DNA TGTGCCAGCAGCGCAGACAGGGAGCCCTACAATGAGCAGTTCTTC.

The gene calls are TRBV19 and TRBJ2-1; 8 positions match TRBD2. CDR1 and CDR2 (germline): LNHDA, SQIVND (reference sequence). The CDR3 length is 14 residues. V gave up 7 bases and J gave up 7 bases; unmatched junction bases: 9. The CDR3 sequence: CASTITGGGNEQFF. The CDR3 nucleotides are TGTGCCAGTACCATCACCGGCGGGGGGAATGAGCAGTTCTTC.

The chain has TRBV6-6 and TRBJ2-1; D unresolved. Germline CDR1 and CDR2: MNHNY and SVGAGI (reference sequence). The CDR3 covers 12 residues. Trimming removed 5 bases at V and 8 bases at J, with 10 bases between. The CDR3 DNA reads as TGTGCCAGCAGTCAAATCTTGCATGAGCAGTTCTTC. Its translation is CASSQILHEQFF.

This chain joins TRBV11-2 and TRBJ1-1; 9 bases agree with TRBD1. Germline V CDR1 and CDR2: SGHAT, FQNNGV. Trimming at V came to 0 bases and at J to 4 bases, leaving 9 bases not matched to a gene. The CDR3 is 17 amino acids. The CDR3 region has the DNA TGTGCCAGCAGCTTAGAGTTGCGGGGACAGGGTAGCACTGAAGCTTTCTTT. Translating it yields CASSLELRGQGSTEAFF.

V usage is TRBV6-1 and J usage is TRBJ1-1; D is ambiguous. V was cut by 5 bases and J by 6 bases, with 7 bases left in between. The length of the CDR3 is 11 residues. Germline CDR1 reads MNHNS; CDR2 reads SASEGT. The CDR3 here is CASSPTPEAFF. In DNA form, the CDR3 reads TGTGCCAGCAGTCCGACACCTGAAGCTTTCTTT.

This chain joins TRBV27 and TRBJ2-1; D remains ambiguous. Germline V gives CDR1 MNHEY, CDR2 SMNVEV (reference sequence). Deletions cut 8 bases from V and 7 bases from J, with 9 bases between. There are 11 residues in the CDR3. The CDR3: CASVSRNEQFF. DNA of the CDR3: TGTGCCAGCGTCTCCCGGAATGAGCAGTTCTTC.

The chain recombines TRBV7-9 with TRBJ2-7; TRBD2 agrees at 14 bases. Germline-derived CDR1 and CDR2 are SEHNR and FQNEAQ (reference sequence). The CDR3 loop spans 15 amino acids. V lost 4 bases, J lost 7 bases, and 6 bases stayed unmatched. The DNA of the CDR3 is TGTGCCAGCAGCTCCGGGACTAGCGGGAGAGCGGAGCAGTACTTC. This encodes CASSSGTSGRAEQYF.

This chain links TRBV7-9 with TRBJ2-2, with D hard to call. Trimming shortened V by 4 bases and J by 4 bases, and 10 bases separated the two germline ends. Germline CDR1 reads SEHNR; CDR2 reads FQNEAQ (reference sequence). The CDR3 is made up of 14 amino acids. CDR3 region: CASSSPITTGELFF. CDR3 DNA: TGTGCCAGCAGCTCCCCCATTACCACCGGGGAGCTGTTTTTT.

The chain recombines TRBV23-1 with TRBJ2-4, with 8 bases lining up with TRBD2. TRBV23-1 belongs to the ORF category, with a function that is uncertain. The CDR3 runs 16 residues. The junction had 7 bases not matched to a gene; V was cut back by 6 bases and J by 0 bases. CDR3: CASSGGAQIAKNIQYF. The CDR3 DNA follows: TGCGCCAGCAGCGGGGGGGCCCAGATAGCCAAAAACATTCAGTACTTC.

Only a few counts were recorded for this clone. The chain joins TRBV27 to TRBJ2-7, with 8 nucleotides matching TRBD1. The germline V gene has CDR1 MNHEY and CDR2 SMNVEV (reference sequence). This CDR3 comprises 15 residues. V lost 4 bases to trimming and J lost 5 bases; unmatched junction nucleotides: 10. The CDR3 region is CASSWGQASRDEQYF. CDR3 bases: TGTGCCAGCAGTTGGGGACAGGCGAGTCGAGACGAGCAGTACTTC.

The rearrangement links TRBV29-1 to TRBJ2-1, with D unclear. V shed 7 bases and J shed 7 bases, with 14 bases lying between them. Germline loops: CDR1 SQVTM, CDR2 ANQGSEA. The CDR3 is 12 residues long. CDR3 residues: CSAVGVSNEQFF. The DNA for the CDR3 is TGCAGCGCAGTTGGAGTGTCTAATGAGCAGTTCTTC.

The CDR3 loop is CASSPGLQETQYF. In DNA, the CDR3 is TGTGCCAGCAGCCCGGGACTCCAAGAGACCCAGTACTTC. The chain employs TRBV13 and TRBJ2-5; D perhaps matches TRBD2 (6 bases). V was trimmed by 5 bases and J by 1 base, leaving 8 bases between them. Germline V gene lookup returns CDR1 PRHDT and CDR2 FYEKMQ (reference sequence). The CDR3 runs to 13 residues. The entire variable domain, with the rest obtained from reference TRBV13 and TRBJ2-5, is as follows: AAGVIQSPRHLIKEKRETATLKCYPIPRHDTVYWYQQGPGQDPQFLISFYEKMQSDKGSIPDRFSAQQFSDYHSELNMSSLELGDSALYFCASSPGLQETQYFGPGTRLLVL.

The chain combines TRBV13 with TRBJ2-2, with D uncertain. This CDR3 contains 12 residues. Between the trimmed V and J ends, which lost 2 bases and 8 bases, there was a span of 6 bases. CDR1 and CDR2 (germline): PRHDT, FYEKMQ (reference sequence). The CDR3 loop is CASSLSRGELFF. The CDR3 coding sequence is TGTGCCAGCAGCTTATCGAGAGGGGAGCTGTTTTTT. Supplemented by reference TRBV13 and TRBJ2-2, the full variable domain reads AAGVIQSPRHLIKEKRETATLKCYPIPRHDTVYWYQQGPGQDPQFLISFYEKMQSDKGSIPDRFSAQQFSDYHSELNMSSLELGDSALYFCASSLSRGELFFGEGSRLTVL.

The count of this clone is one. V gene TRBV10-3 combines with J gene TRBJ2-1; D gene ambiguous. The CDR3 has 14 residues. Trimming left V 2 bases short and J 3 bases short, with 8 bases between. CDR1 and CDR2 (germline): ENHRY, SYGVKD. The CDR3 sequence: CAISEAGNYNEQFF. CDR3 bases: TGTGCCATCAGTGAGGCAGGAAACTACAATGAGCAGTTCTTC.

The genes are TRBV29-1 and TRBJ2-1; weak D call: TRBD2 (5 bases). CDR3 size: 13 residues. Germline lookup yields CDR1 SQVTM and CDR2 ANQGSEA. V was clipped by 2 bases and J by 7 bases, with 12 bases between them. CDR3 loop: CSVELPPGNEQFF. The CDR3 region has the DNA TGCAGCGTTGAACTCCCGCCGGGGAATGAGCAGTTCTTC.

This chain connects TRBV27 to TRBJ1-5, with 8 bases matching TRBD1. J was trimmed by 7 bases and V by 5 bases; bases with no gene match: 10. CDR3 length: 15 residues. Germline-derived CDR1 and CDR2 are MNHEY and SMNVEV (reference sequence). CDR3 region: CASSPQGAGGQPQHF. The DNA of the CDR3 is TGTGCCAGCAGTCCCCAGGGGGCAGGGGGGCAGCCCCAGCATTTT.

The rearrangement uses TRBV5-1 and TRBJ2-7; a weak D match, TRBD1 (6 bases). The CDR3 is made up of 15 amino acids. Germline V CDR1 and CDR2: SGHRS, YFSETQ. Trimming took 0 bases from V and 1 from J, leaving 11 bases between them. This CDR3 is CASSLGGQSSYEQYF. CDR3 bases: TGCGCCAGCAGCTTGGGTGGACAGTCTTCCTACGAGCAGTACTTC.

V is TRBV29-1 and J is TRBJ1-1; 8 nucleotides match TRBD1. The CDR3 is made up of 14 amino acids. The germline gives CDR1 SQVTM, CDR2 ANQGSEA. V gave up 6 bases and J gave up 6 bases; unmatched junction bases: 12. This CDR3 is CSVAWTGKGSEAFF. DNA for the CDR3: TGCAGCGTCGCATGGACAGGGAAAGGGTCTGAAGCTTTCTTT.

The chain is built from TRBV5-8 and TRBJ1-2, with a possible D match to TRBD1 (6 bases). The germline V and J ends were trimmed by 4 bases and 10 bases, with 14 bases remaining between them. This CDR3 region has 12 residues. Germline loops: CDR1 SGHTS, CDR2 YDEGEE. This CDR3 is CASSPRTASYTF. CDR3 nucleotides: TGTGCCAGCAGCCCCAGGACAGCTTCCTACACCTTC.

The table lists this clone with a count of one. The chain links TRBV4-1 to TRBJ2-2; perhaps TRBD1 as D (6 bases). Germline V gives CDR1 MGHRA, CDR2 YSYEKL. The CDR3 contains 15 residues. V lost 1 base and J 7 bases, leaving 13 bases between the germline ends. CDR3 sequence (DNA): TGCGCCAGCAGCCAAGGGCAGGGGAGTGTCGGGGAGCTGTTTTTT. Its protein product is CASSQGQGSVGELFF.

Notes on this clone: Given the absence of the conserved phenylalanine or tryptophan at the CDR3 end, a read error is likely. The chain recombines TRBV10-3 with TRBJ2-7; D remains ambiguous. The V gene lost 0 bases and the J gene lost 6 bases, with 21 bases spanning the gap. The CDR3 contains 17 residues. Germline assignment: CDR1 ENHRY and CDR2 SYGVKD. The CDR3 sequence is CAISESHSSAGSGEQYS. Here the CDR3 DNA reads TGTGCCATCAGTGAGTCCCACTCAAGTGCCGGGTCTGGCGAGCAGTACTCC.

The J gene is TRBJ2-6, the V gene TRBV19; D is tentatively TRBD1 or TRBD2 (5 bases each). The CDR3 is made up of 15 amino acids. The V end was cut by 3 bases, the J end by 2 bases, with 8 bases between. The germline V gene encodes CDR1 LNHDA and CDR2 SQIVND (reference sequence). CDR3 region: CASSIRGPGANVLTF. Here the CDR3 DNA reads TGTGCCAGTAGTATTCGGGGACCTGGGGCCAACGTCCTGACTTTC.

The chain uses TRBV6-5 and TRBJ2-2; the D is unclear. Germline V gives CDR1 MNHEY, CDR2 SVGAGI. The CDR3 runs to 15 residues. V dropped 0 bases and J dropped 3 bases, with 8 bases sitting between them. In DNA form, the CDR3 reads TGTGCCAGCAGTTACTCGCCGAGAGACACCGGGGAGCTGTTTTTT. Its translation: CASSYSPRDTGELFF.

The CDR3 DNA sequence: TGTGCCAGCAGCTCCCCACTAGCGCTATACAATGAGCAGTTCTTC. It encodes CASSSPLALYNEQFF. The genes are TRBV6-5 and TRBJ2-1; 7 nucleotides align to TRBD2. The CDR3 loop spans 15 amino acids. Germline-derived CDR1 and CDR2 are MNHEY and SVGAGI. The ends lost 6 bases at V and 4 bases at J; junction bases unmatched: 9.

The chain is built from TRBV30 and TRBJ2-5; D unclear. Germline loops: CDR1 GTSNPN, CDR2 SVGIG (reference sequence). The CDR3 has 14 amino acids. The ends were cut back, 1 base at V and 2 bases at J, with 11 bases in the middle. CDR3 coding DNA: TGTGCCTGGAGTGCGCATAACGGGCAAGAGACCCAGTACTTC. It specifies CAWSAHNGQETQYF.

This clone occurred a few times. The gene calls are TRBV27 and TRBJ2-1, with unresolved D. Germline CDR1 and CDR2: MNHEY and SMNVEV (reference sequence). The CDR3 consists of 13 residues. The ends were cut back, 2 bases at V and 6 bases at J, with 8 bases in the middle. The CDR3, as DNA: TGTGCCAGCAGTTTAACCGGCAGCAATGAGCAGTTCTTC. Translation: CASSLTGSNEQFF.

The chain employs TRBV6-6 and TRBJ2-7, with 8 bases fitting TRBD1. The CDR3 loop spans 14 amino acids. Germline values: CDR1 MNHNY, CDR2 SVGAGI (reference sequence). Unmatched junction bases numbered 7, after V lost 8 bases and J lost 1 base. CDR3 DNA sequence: TGTGCCAGCGCAGGGGGCGAGAGGTCCTACGAGCAGTACTTC. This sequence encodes CASAGGERSYEQYF.

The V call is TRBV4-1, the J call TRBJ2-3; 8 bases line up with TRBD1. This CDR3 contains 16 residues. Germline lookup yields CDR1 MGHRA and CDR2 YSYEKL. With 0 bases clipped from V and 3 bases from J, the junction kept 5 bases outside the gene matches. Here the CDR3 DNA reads TGCGCCAGCAGCCAAGACAGCGACAGGGGTACAGATACGCAGTATTTT. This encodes CASSQDSDRGTDTQYF.

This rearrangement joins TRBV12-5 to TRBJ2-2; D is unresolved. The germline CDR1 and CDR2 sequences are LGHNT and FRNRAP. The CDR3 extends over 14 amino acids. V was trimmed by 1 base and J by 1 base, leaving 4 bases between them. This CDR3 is CASGLGGNTGELFF. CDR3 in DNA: TGTGCTAGTGGTTTGGGGGGGAACACCGGGGAGCTGTTTTTT.